Listed here is a single TCR beta chain. The data stem from a study of T cell responses to AZD1222 COVID-19 vaccine. Germline V gives CDR1 MGHDK, CDR2 SYGVNS. Trimming removed 4 bases from V and 6 bases from J, with 3 bases in between. The CDR3 spans 11 residues. The method was immunoSEQ multiplex PCR; TCRdb's version includes in-frame clones alone and lacks a portion of them. The table records 97,000 or so clones, roughly 90% of them present only once. This chain links TRBV25-1 with TRBJ2-2; D gene uncertain. This clonotype was sampled from an adult in good health. This material consisted of peripheral blood, taken on day 0 of AZD1222 vaccination. The CDR3 DNA sequence: TGTGCCAGCAGTGGGGCCGGGGAGCTGTTTTTT. Its protein product is CASSGAGELFF.